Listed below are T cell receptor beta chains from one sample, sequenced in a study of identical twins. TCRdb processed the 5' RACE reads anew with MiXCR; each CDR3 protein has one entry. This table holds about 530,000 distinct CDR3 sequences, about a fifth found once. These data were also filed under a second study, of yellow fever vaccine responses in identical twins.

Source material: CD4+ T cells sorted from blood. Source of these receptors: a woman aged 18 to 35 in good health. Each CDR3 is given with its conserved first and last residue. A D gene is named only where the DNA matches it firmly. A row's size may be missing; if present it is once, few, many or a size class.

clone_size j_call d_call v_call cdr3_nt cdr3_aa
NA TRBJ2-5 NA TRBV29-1 TGCAGCGTTGAAGACGTTCGACAGAAAGAGACCCAGTACTTC CSVEDVRQKETQYF
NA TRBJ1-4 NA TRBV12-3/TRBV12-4 TGTGCCAGCAGTTCCGGGACACATCGGGAAAAACTGTTTTTT CASSSGTHREKLFF
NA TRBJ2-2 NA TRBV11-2 TGTGCCAGGAGCCCATATAACACCGGGGAGCTGTTTTTT CARSPYNTGELFF
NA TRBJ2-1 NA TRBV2 TGTGCCAGCAGTGAAGTCGGACGTTGGGCGTTCTTC CASSEVGRWAFF
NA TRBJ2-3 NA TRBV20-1 TGCAGTGCTAGAGATGCCCGCACAGATACGCAGTATTTT CSARDARTDTQYF
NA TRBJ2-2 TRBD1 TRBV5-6 TGTGCCAGCAGCTTGAAAAGGGGGCTCACCGGGGAGCTGTTTTTT CASSLKRGLTGELFF
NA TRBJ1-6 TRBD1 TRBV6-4 TGTGCCGGCGCCCGCCGGGACAGGGGTAATTCACCCCTCCACTTT CAGARRDRGNSPLHF
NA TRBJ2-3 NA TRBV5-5 TGTGCCAGCAGCTTGGGGGCGGCTCCCGGGGATACGCAGTATTTT CASSLGAAPGDTQYF
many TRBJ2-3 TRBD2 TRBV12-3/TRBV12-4 TGTGCCAGCAGTTTTCCCGCGGGAGGGGTCGATACGCAGTATTTT CASSFPAGGVDTQYF
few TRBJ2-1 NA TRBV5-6 TGTGCCAGCAGCAACAATAAGGCGGGGTTCGCCTACAATGAGCAGTTCTTC CASSNNKAGFAYNEQFF
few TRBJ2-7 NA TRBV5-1 TGCGCCAGCAGCACGCTGGGAGGTAGCCCCTACGAGCAGTACTTC CASSTLGGSPYEQYF
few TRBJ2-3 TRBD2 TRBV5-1 TGCGCCAGCAGCTTGGCGGCGGGAGACGCAGATACGCAGTATTTT CASSLAAGDADTQYF
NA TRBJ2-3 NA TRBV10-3 TGTGCCATCAAAAAGACAGATACGCAGTATTTT CAIKKTDTQYF
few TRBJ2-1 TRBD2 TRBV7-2 TGTGCCAGCAGCTTAGTGGCGGGGGGCCTGAATGAGCAGTTCTTC CASSLVAGGLNEQFF
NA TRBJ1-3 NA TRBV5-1 TGCGCCAGCAGCTGGGGGGTTGCTGGAAACACCATATATTTT CASSWGVAGNTIYF
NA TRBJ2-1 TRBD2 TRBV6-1 TGTGCCAGCGGCCGGACTAGCGGGAACCACAATGAGCAGTTCTTC CASGRTSGNHNEQFF
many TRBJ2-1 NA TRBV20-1 TGCAGTGCTAGAGCCCCCTACTCACAACCCGGAACCAATGAGCAGTTCTTC CSARAPYSQPGTNEQFF
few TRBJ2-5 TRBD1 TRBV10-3 TGTGCCATCAGGGCCGCGACAGGGGTAGAGACCCAGTACTTC CAIRAATGVETQYF
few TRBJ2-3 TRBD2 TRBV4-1 TGCGCCAGCAGCCGTCTAGCGGGAGTTCTCACAGATACGCAGTATTTT CASSRLAGVLTDTQYF
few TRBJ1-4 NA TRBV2 TGTGCCAGCAGTGGGGCTGCAACTAATGAAAAACTGTTTTTT CASSGAATNEKLFF
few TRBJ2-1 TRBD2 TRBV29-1 TGCAGCTCTGGGCTAGCGGGAGGTCTCAATGAGCAGTTCTTC CSSGLAGGLNEQFF
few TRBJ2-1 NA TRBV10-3 TGTGCCATCAGTGAAGGTGGCCGAAGCTCCTACAATGAGCAGTTCTTC CAISEGGRSSYNEQFF